This TCR beta chain was sequenced in a study of cytomegalovirus exposure and HLA in healthy donors (dated by TCRdb to 2015 to 2018). In the study overall: In an earlier analysis of approximately 640 of the donors, under 300 Gb of sequence data and roughly 100 million unique TCR beta sequences from 180 million or so T cells were reported. The genetic ancestry cluster associated with self-reported Caucasian donors included over 65% of the approximately 400 genotyped donors. Rather than drawing on any new phenotypic data, the later analysis identified candidate immune exposures from TCR beta sequences and the way those sequences occurred across donors. Class I and class II HLA loci were covered by the typing at four-digit resolution. On average, roughly 250,000 unique TCR beta nucleotide sequences were sequenced per donor among 398 genotyped donors of the cohort, with roughly 18% of those sequences being non-productive. An early release that covered more than 550 HLA-typed donors contained approximately 300 gigabases of sequencing data and about 84 million unique TCR sequences. Every repertoire in the discovery cohort had been generated on one and the same sequencing platform. In addition to the first cohort of around 670 subjects, a separate validation cohort of approximately 120 different subjects was used. A later analysis re-examined previously published TCR beta repertoires from around 670 donors and added high-resolution HLA genotyping to investigate patterns of TCR occurrence. Alongside the repertoire data, information on donor age, sex, ethnicity and CMV serostatus was compiled. An earlier analysis of around 580 of the donors used high-throughput TCR beta sequencing to judge whether each TCR beta V gene segment behaved as functional or pseudogenic. The number of donors typed differed by locus, with roughly 620-630 for A, B, C, DRB1 and DQB1, roughly 520 for DQA1, over 600 for DPA1, and approximately 470 for DPB1. The study aimed to test whether signatures of past pathogen exposure could be identified by cataloging public T cell receptors. Four to six DR-DQ haplotypes were handled as single units for association and clustering, since linkage in the cohort was strong. The study profiled the T cell repertoires of about 720 subjects by immunosequencing and related them to cytomegalovirus serostatus. The study combined high-throughput TCR immunosequencing, statistical association of individual TCRs with disease status, and machine learning to predict cytomegalovirus infection status. In a later genetic analysis, genome-wide SNP genotypes for 398 of the 666 donors were used, and that subset was treated as a discovery cohort. What the research found in general, with its limitations: Because HLA typing was unavailable for some donors at each locus, only the typed subset was used in association tests. A further reported finding was that TCR beta sequences accurately predicted the HLA-A and HLA-B alleles for most subjects in the first cohort. An association between a missense DCLRE1C variant and V-gene and J-gene trimming of TCR beta chains was found in a later genetic analysis and replicated in an independent cohort. Assigning TCR associations to individual alleles was difficult when HLA alleles, especially DR and DQ, strongly co-occurred. The earlier analysis of nearly 600 of the donors excluded over 15 rarely observed V segments, including chromosome 9 orphons, because counts were too low. In a later genetic analysis, fewer N-insertions in productive TCRs were reported among donors in an Asian-associated ancestry cluster than the roughly 700-donor mean. Linkage disequilibrium might explain the correlated functional status among segregating V segments, but an unknown experimental factor could not be excluded. Across donors, most TCR sequences were observed very rarely, whereas some public TCRs were present in many individuals. The classifier was reported to diagnose cytomegalovirus status with high specificity and sensitivity in both the original and validation cohorts. The cohort was sequenced for TCR beta chains only, and without alpha or paired-chain data the features that could be detected were limited. In a later analysis, HLA-associated TCR beta chains showed more clonal expansion and lower generation probabilities than non-associated chains that were equally common. At a false discovery rate of 0.05, a later analysis linked some 17,000 TCR beta sequences to specific HLA alleles. In a later analysis, TCR association rates were found to vary across HLA loci, with the most associated TCRs seen for DRB1 alleles and the fewest for HLA-C alleles. It was suggested by the authors that the approach could potentially be generalized to other disease states and immunological phenotypes. Broadly in line with IMGT annotations, most TCR beta V segments showed up in productive rearrangements about 87% or about 30% of the time in an earlier analysis of roughly 590 of the donors. Most CMV-associated TCR beta chains appeared to be HLA-restricted in a later analysis, and the HLA associations seemed to be driven largely by CMV exposure. Immune exposure information for the cohort was limited to CMV serostatus. A cluster of highly shared sequence variants was judged likely to represent a technical artifact of the sequencing pipeline. In a later analysis, several top co-occurrence clusters were reported to appear linked to parvovirus B19, influenza, CMV and Epstein-Barr virus. A few of the identified cytomegalovirus-associated TCR beta chains were confirmed in vitro to be specific for cytomegalovirus antigens. Presence/absence analyses assumed roughly uniform sequencing depth across donors, an assumption that may not hold. Because the 87-base-pair reads could not distinguish some IMGT-functional V segments, including TRBV6-2 and TRBV6-3, those segments were excluded. The study gave a list of 150 to 200 TCR beta chains associated with cytomegalovirus.

The CDR3 runs 15 residues from the cysteine to the phenylalanine. Just CDR3 DNA is preserved here, 45 bases in frame from base 1. As encoded in the germline V gene, CDR1 is LGHNA while CDR2 is YNFKEQ. V gives up 0 bases and J gives up 2 bases, and the segment between their germline ends measures 8 bases. Comments on this clone: Its antigen has not been determined. No base quality values were provided; no much bigger clone lies one nucleotide off.

In total, roughly 670 healthy bone marrow donors made up the cohort. At the time of sampling, every cohort member was nominally healthy, though immune exposures that went unrecorded were likely present. The donor was CMV seropositive and belonged to the group of some 290 seropositive cohort members. A peripheral blood sample was collected from each donor, and TCR beta sequencing was performed on peripheral blood mononuclear cells. The Qiagen DNeasy Blood Extraction Kit was used to extract genomic DNA from the blood cell samples. The library relied on the immunoSEQ multiplex PCR assay. For the multiplex PCR, a mixture combining 60 forward primers for TCR Vbeta segments and 13 reverse primers for TCR Jbeta segments was used. The CDR3 region of rearranged TCR beta genes was amplified from genomic DNA with a multiplex PCR assay. The amplified TCR beta libraries were sequenced on the Illumina HiSeq System as 87-base-pair reads. Under the source paper's analysis protocol: In a later analysis, tens of millions of unique TCR beta chains were counted across the 500 to 850 repertoires, and around 10 million of these chains were shared by at least two donors. Raw reads were error-corrected and collapsed into unique sequences with a nearest-neighbor algorithm that merged closely related sequences to remove PCR and sequencing errors. V, D and J gene segments were assigned by aligning CDR3 sequences to IMGT reference sequences. Each retained sequence needed at least a six-nucleotide match to both a V gene segment and a J gene segment. Rearrangements were classified as productive when the CDR3 lacked stop codons and remained in frame with V and J, and all other rearrangements were classified as non-productive. CDR3 was defined according to IMGT convention as the region running from the second conserved V-encoded cysteine to the conserved J-encoded phenylalanine. The earlier analysis of around 640 of the donors excluded sequences that lacked an unambiguous match to a single V gene segment. An earlier analysis of some 500 of the donors classified V segments as functional when productive rearrangements were above 56.7% and as segregating when the standard deviation between donors was above 5%. A statistical classification framework was developed to diagnose cytomegalovirus status using the catalog of TCR beta chain sequences. A later analysis assigned V and J genes by comparing TCR nucleotide sequences with IMGT/GENE-DB human TR gene sequences. A later analysis assigned CDR3 sequences and most-parsimonious VDJ recombination scenarios with the TCRdist pipeline. A later analysis defined each TCR beta chain by its CDR3 amino acid sequence plus V-gene family, and excluded reads lacking a unique V-gene family. To address suspected cross-contamination and a sequencing artifact, a later analysis removed around 600 highly shared, low-generation-probability nucleotide sequences. In a later analysis, a clonal expansion index was calculated for each public chain from normalized within-repertoire ranks of inferred template counts. Generation probabilities in a later analysis came from a VDJ recombination model fitted to out-of-frame rearrangements, and those results were checked against IGoR. In a later analysis, TCR-TCR, TCR-HLA and TCR-CMV co-occurrence was scored with hypergeometric tests, and a repertoire-size bias correction was applied to TCR pairs. False discovery rates were estimated in a later analysis by permuting HLA or CMV assignments 20 times. In a later analysis, co-occurring TCRs were grouped using DBSCAN, with TCRdist sequence similarity added in when clustering inside HLA-allele-positive subsets. Repertoires with fewer than 30,000 or more than 120,000 public chains, plus five repertoires with anomalous nucleotide sharing, were excluded from co-occurrence clustering. TCRdb's version of the immuneACCESS table is confined to in-frame rearrangements and falls short of the full clone set. An unresolved V gene accounts for under half of the shortfall where checked; the remainder is of unknown origin. D and trimming were read from the DNA, whereas the V and J calls and clone size are those reported in that table. Recorded for this sample are about 150,000 clones; around 80% of them occurred a single time. Together, the top ten hold more than 10% of the sample.

The receptor was derived from a young man in good health and CMV-seropositive. The V and J genes are TRBV4-2 and TRBJ1-3, with no confident D gene call. The sample taken for sequencing was PBMCs. The DNA sequence reads TGTGCCAGCAGCCAAGATCCACAGCCTGGAAACACCATATATTTT. The translation is CASSQDPQPGNTIYF.